Given below is one T cell receptor beta chain in context. The entry originates in a study of control samples from healthy donors and cancer patients. The germline CDR1 and CDR2 sequences are SGHNT and YYREEE (reference sequence). Between the trimmed V and J ends, which lost 0 bases and 9 bases, there was a span of 17 bases. CDR3 length: 15 amino acids. Assay used: immunoSEQ multiplex PCR; TCRdb lists only in-frame clones, some missing. This sample yields about 55,000 clones, of which more than 95% are seen a single time; around 1% belongs to the top ten. The TCR originated in a woman in her late teens or twenties in good health. This chain joins TRBV5-4 and TRBJ2-3; perhaps D is TRBD1 or TRBD2 (6 bases each). Sequenced: blood. The CDR3, as DNA: TGTGCCAGCAGCTTGGACGGGGGCACCTCTTCGACGCAGTATTTT. Amino acids: CASSLDGGTSSTQYF.